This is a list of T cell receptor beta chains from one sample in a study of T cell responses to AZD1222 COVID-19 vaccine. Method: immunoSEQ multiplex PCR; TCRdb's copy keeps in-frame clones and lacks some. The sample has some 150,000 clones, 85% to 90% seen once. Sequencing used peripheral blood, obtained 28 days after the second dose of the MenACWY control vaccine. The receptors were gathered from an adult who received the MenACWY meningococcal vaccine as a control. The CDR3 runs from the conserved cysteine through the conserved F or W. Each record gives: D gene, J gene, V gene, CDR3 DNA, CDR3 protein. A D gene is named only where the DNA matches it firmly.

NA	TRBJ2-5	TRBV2	TGTGCCAGCAGTGACATTGAGACCCAGTACTTC	CASSDIETQYF
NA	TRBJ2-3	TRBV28	TGTGCCAGCATGGACGGGAGCACAGATACGCAGTATTTT	CASMDGSTDTQYF
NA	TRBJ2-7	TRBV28	TGTGCCAGCAGCCCGGACAGGGGTTTGGCGGGAGGCTTCTCCTACGAGCAGTACTTC	CASSPDRGLAGGFSYEQYF
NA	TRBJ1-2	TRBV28	TGTGCCAGCAGTCTAGCTTACACCAACTATGGCTACACCTTC	CASSLAYTNYGYTF
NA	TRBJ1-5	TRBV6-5	TGTGCCAGCAGTTACTCGATAGGGGATAGGCAGCCCCAGCATTTT	CASSYSIGDRQPQHF
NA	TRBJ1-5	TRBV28	TGTGCCAGCAGTTTAAGGTCGGACGAGTGGGGCAATCAGCCCCAGCATTTT	CASSLRSDEWGNQPQHF
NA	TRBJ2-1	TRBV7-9	TGTGCCAGCAGCTTAATCTCACGGGACAATGAGCAGTTCTTC	CASSLISRDNEQFF
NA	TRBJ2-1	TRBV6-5	TGTGCCAGCAGTAAGGGTATGGCGGAGTTCTTC	CASSKGMAEFF
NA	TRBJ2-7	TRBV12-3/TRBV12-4	TGTGCCAGCAGTTTACCCAACTACGAGCAGTACTTC	CASSLPNYEQYF
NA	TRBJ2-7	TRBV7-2	TGTGCCAGCAGCCCTACAGGTAGCCTGGGCTACGAGCAGTACTTC	CASSPTGSLGYEQYF
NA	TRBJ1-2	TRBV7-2	TGTGCCAGCAGCTTAGGGCGGGGCTATGGCTACACCTTC	CASSLGRGYGYTF
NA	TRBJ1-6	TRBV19	TGTGCCAGTACCCGGGACGGCTCGAATAATTCACCCCTCCACTTT	CASTRDGSNNSPLHF
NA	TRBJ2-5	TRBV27	TGTGCCAGCAGTTTTACAGGGCTGTGGGAGACCCAGTACTTC	CASSFTGLWETQYF
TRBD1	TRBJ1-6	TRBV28	TGTGCCAGCAGTTTAGGGGACAGATATAATTCACCCCTCCACTTT	CASSLGDRYNSPLHF
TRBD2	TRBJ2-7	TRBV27	TGTGCCAGCAGGGCGTGGACTAGCGGGAGGACTCAATACGAGCAGTACTTC	CASRAWTSGRTQYEQYF